The 2 T cell receptor beta chains below were found in one sample sequenced in a study of T-cell reconstitution after alpha-beta-depleted transplantation in children. Researchers prepared the TCRbeta library using unique molecular identifiers, the study reports. TCRdb re-called the PCR reads through MiXCR, storing one row per CDR3 protein. The table shows fewer than 750,000 distinct CDR3 sequences, with over 25% occurring only once. The source material was PBMCs, sampled before TCRalphabeta/CD19-depleted stem cell transplant. All receptors come from a boy in the first two years of life with Wiskott-Aldrich syndrome, due to receive a stem cell transplant.

The V call is TRBV20-1, the J call TRBJ1-3; D ambiguous. The V end lost 3 bases, the J end lost 3 bases, and 9 bases lay between the germline ends. The CDR3 sequence is 13 residues long. CDR1 and CDR2 from the germline V gene are DFQATT and SNEGSKA (reference sequence). The CDR3 nucleotides are TGCAGTGCTAGCTCTCTGGTTGGAAACACCATATATTTT. Translating it yields CSASSLVGNTIYF.

CDR3 coding DNA: TGTGCCAGCAGCTCTCCGGGACTAGCCAAATACGAGCAGTACTTC. Its translation: CASSSPGLAKYEQYF. The chain has TRBV11-2 and TRBJ2-7, with 9 bases aligning to TRBD2. The CDR3 contains 15 residues. From germline, CDR1 is SGHAT and CDR2 FQNNGV. J gave up 4 bases and V 4 bases, and 8 bases lay outside the gene matches.